This is a list of T cell receptor beta chains from one sample in a study of CD8 T cells in Susac syndrome. MiXCR, applied by TCRdb to the immunoSEQ multiplex PCR reads, yields one record per CDR3 protein. The sample gives 200,000 or so distinct CDR3 sequences, 90% to 95% of which show up once; 0.085% to 0.095% is in the top ten. The sequencing input was CD4+ T cells from PBMCs. The receptors were gathered from a human donor with multiple sclerosis. Both conserved end residues are part of each CDR3. D genes are given only for firm matches. Clone size is shown for a subset of rows, as once, few, many or a class of expanded clone.

j_gene,v_gene,d_gene,abundance,CDR3aa,CDR3nt
TRBJ2-5,TRBV4-1,TRBD2,NA,CASSQREGSETQYF,TGCGCCAGCAGCCAAAGGGAGGGATCGGAGACCCAGTACTTC
TRBJ1-5,TRBV6-6,NA,NA,CASIKGAVTDQPQHF,TGTGCCAGCATCAAAGGGGCGGTCACGGATCAGCCCCAGCATTTT
TRBJ1-1,TRBV20-1,NA,NA,CSAAGDTEAFF,TGCAGTGCCGCGGGGGACACTGAAGCTTTCTTT
TRBJ2-5,TRBV11-2,NA,NA,CASSQPSQGRDQETQYF,TGTGCCAGCAGCCAACCCTCACAGGGGAGGGATCAAGAGACCCAGTACTTC
TRBJ1-5,TRBV27,NA,NA,CASSPQRSNQPQHF,TGTGCCAGCAGTCCCCAGAGGAGCAATCAGCCCCAGCATTTT
TRBJ2-7,TRBV3-1,TRBD2,once,CASSQGTSGTSSEQYF,TGTGCCAGCAGCCAGGGGACTAGCGGGACCAGTTCCGAGCAGTACTTC
TRBJ2-7,TRBV13,NA,NA,CASTLKKSHEQYF,TGTGCCAGCACCCTTAAGAAAAGCCACGAGCAGTACTTC
TRBJ2-7,TRBV9,NA,NA,CASSVELGAYEQYF,TGTGCCAGCAGCGTAGAACTGGGGGCCTACGAGCAGTACTTC
TRBJ2-3,TRBV20-1,TRBD2,NA,CSAGLAGSTDTQYF,TGCAGTGCAGGACTAGCGGGGAGCACAGATACGCAGTATTTT
TRBJ1-5,TRBV12-3/TRBV12-4,NA,NA,CASSLGGSQPQHF,TGTGCCAGCAGTTTAGGAGGGAGCCAGCCCCAGCATTTT
TRBJ2-5,TRBV6-1,NA,NA,CASKGMLGQETQYF,TGTGCCAGCAAAGGGATGTTAGGGCAAGAGACCCAGTACTTC
TRBJ2-7,TRBV2,NA,NA,CASSVQGYEQYF,TGTGCCAGCAGTGTTCAGGGCTACGAGCAGTACTTC
TRBJ2-5,TRBV20-1,NA,NA,CSARDANSETQYF,TGCAGTGCTAGAGATGCAAACTCTGAGACCCAGTACTTC
TRBJ2-2,TRBV29-1,TRBD1,NA,CSVGRGQGSTGELFF,TGCAGCGTTGGGAGAGGACAGGGTTCAACCGGGGAGCTGTTTTTT
TRBJ2-1,TRBV12-3/TRBV12-4,NA,NA,CASSALLWGRRNEQFF,TGTGCCAGCAGCGCGCTGCTCTGGGGACGGAGAAATGAGCAGTTCTTC
TRBJ2-3,TRBV20-1,NA,NA,CSAGVNTDTQYF,TGCAGTGCAGGGGTAAACACAGATACGCAGTATTTT
TRBJ2-3,TRBV24-1,NA,few,CATSDSGTDTQYF,TGTGCCACCAGTGATTCGGGCACAGATACGCAGTATTTT
TRBJ2-5,TRBV27,NA,few,CASSLADQETQYF,TGTGCCAGCAGTTTAGCCGACCAAGAGACCCAGTACTTC
TRBJ2-2,TRBV27,NA,NA,CASSLYGSGELFF,TGTGCCAGCAGTTTATACGGCTCCGGGGAGCTGTTTTTT
TRBJ2-1,TRBV14,TRBD1,NA,CASSQVFGRQGTSEQFF,TGTGCCAGCAGCCAAGTTTTCGGGCGACAGGGGACAAGTGAGCAGTTCTTC
TRBJ2-5,TRBV4-2,NA,NA,CASSQDSRSETQYF,TGTGCCAGCAGCCAAGATTCCCGTTCGGAGACCCAGTACTTC
TRBJ2-2,TRBV5-4,NA,NA,CASSFARETGELFF,TGTGCCAGCAGCTTCGCCCGAGAGACCGGGGAGCTGTTTTTT
TRBJ1-2,TRBV7-9,NA,once,CASSLAGPDYGYTF,TGTGCCAGCAGCCTAGCCGGGCCAGACTATGGCTACACCTTC
TRBJ1-2,TRBV12-5,NA,NA,CASGYGPSNYGYTF,TGTGCTAGTGGCTACGGGCCCTCTAACTATGGCTACACCTTC
TRBJ2-7,TRBV20-1,TRBD2,NA,CSASASGSGSYEQYF,TGCAGTGCTAGTGCTAGCGGGAGCGGTTCCTACGAGCAGTACTTC
TRBJ1-5,TRBV30,NA,NA,CAWSSSYNQPQHF,TGTGCCTGGAGTAGTAGTTACAATCAGCCCCAGCATTTT
TRBJ2-7,TRBV29-1,TRBD2,NA,CSGLAPSYEQYF,TGCAGCGGACTAGCGCCGAGCTACGAGCAGTACTTC
TRBJ2-3,TRBV19,NA,NA,CASRAGTSDTQYF,TGTGCCAGTAGAGCCGGGACTTCAGATACGCAGTATTTT
TRBJ2-7,TRBV20-1,TRBD2,NA,CSALLAGVREQYF,TGCAGTGCTTTACTAGCGGGAGTTCGGGAGCAGTACTTC
TRBJ2-3,TRBV29-1,NA,NA,CSAGLSDTQYF,TGCAGCGCGGGACTCTCCGATACGCAGTATTTT
TRBJ2-7,TRBV20-1,TRBD1,NA,CSAISGTGSYEQYF,TGCAGTGCAATATCCGGGACAGGATCCTACGAGCAGTACTTC
TRBJ2-3,TRBV30,NA,few,CAWSVRSPDTQYF,TGTGCCTGGAGTGTACGGTCCCCAGATACGCAGTATTTT
TRBJ2-1,TRBV27,NA,NA,CASSSPRLVSEQFF,TGTGCCAGCAGTTCCCCTCGACTAGTTTCCGAGCAGTTCTTC
TRBJ2-3,TRBV29-1,TRBD2,once,CSVGLAGINTQYF,TGCAGCGTCGGACTAGCGGGAATCAATACGCAGTATTTT
TRBJ1-2,TRBV29-1,TRBD1,once,CSVQGANYGYTF,TGCAGCGTTCAGGGGGCGAACTATGGCTACACCTTC
TRBJ2-7,TRBV7-9,TRBD1,NA,CASSPGGGTGSYEQYF,TGTGCCAGCAGCCCCGGAGGCGGGACAGGGTCCTACGAGCAGTACTTC
TRBJ2-1,TRBV12-3/TRBV12-4,NA,NA,CASSFSGRSEQFF,TGTGCCAGCAGTTTTAGCGGCAGAAGTGAGCAGTTCTTC
TRBJ2-7,TRBV20-1,NA,NA,CSARGRTISYEQYF,TGCAGTGCTAGGGGGAGGACGATATCCTACGAGCAGTACTTC
TRBJ2-6,TRBV30,NA,NA,CACPTGANVLTF,TGTGCCTGCCCAACTGGGGCCAACGTCCTGACTTTC
TRBJ2-1,TRBV7-6,TRBD2,NA,CASSPRLAIYNEQFF,TGTGCCAGCAGCCCCCGACTAGCGATTTACAATGAGCAGTTCTTC
TRBJ2-2,TRBV6-2/TRBV6-3,NA,once,CASTTGGGRPGELFF,TGTGCCAGCACCACGGGTGGGGGAAGACCCGGGGAGCTGTTTTTT
TRBJ2-3,TRBV7-2,NA,NA,CASSPFPPYF,TGTGCCAGCAGCCCCTTTCCCCCGTATTTT
TRBJ2-2,TRBV9,TRBD1,NA,CASSARDSITGELFF,TGTGCCAGCAGCGCAAGGGACAGCATTACCGGGGAGCTGTTTTTT
TRBJ1-5,TRBV30,NA,NA,CAWSAGLRGQPQHF,TGTGCCTGGAGTGCTGGCCTAAGGGGCCAGCCCCAGCATTTT
TRBJ1-5,TRBV30,NA,NA,CAWTHSNQPQHF,TGTGCCTGGACGCATAGCAATCAGCCCCAGCATTTT
TRBJ1-5,TRBV7-2,NA,NA,CASSPGGREQPQHF,TGTGCCAGCAGCCCCGGGGGGCGCGAGCAGCCCCAGCATTTT
TRBJ1-2,TRBV19,NA,NA,CASSHWRSIYGYTF,TGTGCCAGTAGTCATTGGAGGAGTATCTATGGCTACACCTTC
TRBJ1-2,TRBV9,TRBD1,NA,CASSVDHLGQGLYGYTF,TGTGCCAGCAGCGTAGACCATTTGGGACAGGGTCTCTATGGCTACACCTTC
TRBJ1-6,TRBV9,TRBD1,NA,CASSGQGAAPLHF,TGTGCCAGCAGCGGACAGGGGGCTGCACCCCTCCACTTT
TRBJ2-1,TRBV30,NA,NA,CAWSKSLSYNEQFF,TGTGCCTGGAGCAAGAGCCTCTCCTACAATGAGCAGTTCTTC
TRBJ1-5,TRBV27,NA,NA,CASSLGGTNQPQHF,TGTGCCAGCAGTTTAGGGGGGACCAATCAGCCCCAGCATTTT
TRBJ1-1,TRBV5-1,NA,NA,CASRPLQQNTEAFF,TGCGCCAGCAGGCCTCTCCAGCAGAACACTGAAGCTTTCTTT
TRBJ2-5,TRBV24-1,TRBD2,NA,CATSDYEGGPETQYF,TGTGCCACCAGTGATTACGAGGGAGGGCCGGAGACCCAGTACTTC